This T cell receptor (beta chain) was retrieved from a study of cytomegalovirus exposure and HLA in healthy donors. This clone was found once. Germline V lookup: CDR1 MNHNY, CDR2 SVGAGI (reference sequence). CDR3 length: 15 amino acids. The ends were cut back, 2 bases at V and 5 bases at J, with 14 bases in the middle. The PCR used 60 Vbeta and 13 Jbeta primers. Profiled with immunoSEQ multiplex PCR; TCRdb holds only in-frame clones, not every one. This sample has approximately 170,000 clones; approximately 81% occur once, and the top ten carry nearly 2.5%. The receptor was isolated from a male donor in good health and CMV-seronegative. The specimen was PBMCs. This rearrangement joins TRBV6-6 to TRBJ2-3, with unresolved D. CDR3 sequence reads: CASSYESVSIDTQYF. Written as DNA, the CDR3 is TGTGCCAGCAGTTACGAGTCGGTATCCATAGATACGCAGTATTTT.